This entry describes one TCR beta chain. The data derive from a study of OX40 agonist ivuxolimab in advanced cancers. About the research overall: The treatment was a fully human IgG2 OX40 agonist, ivuxolimab.

Clones were read by immunoSEQ multiplex PCR, and TCRdb kept only the in-frame ones, dropping some. The table lists over 55,000 clones, about 87% of them singletons. The sample consisted of CD4+ or CD8+ T cells sorted from blood, taken in a trial of the OX40 agonist ivuxolimab. This clonotype originated in an adult with an advanced solid tumor such as melanoma, head and neck, liver or kidney cancer.

CDR3 sequence (DNA): TGTGCCAGCAGTTACACATTTAGTAAGACAGATACGCAGTATTTT. Translation gives CASSYTFSKTDTQYF. The rearrangement joins TRBV6-6 to TRBJ2-3; no clear D. Trimming stripped 2 bases from V and 3 bases from J, with 12 bases between. The CDR3 runs 15 residues. Looked up from germline, CDR1 is MNHNY and CDR2 is SVGAGI (reference sequence).